The T cell receptor (beta chain) described here comes from a study of molecular identifiers for immune sequencing clone quantification. Study-wide background: Replicate runs used RNA from roughly 18,000 or 92,000 naive CD8 cells, which was split five ways into aliquots, and four of those aliquots were then sequenced.

Study-wide results and caveats: Clones that had above 20 RNA copies took up over 99% of effector molecules but under 1% in naive cells.

This clonotype was found a few times. Its antigen is still unknown. One end of the junction does not line up with germline, which may come from a read error. Germline CDR1 reads LGHDT; CDR2 reads YNNKEL (reference sequence). The CDR3 spans 12 residues. TCRdb reprocessed the PCR reads via MiXCR and lists one record per CDR3 protein. The table records about half a million distinct CDR3 sequences, about 25% of them present only once. The chain combines TRBV3-1 with TRBJ1-1, with TRBD1 matching over 7 bases. The sequenced sample consisted of naive CD8+ T cells from blood, with Jurkat cell RNA spiked in. As to subset: FACS-sorted CD8+CD4-CCR7+CD45RA+ naive T cells. The TCR sequence derives from a human donor in good health. Some libraries in this study had Jurkat cell RNA spiked in. The CDR3 protein is CASTGQNPEAFF. The CDR3 DNA reads as TGTGCCAGTACGGGACAGAACCCTGAAGCTTTCTTT.